The clone carrying this T cell receptor beta chain was detected many times. These data come from a study of T cells in Graves' hyperthyroidism and ophthalmopathy. Using RNA transcripts as the source, TCR beta CDR3 regions were amplified. First-round RT-PCR targeting the TCR CDR3 was performed with the HTBI primer set. TCRdb re-called the multiplex PCR reads through MiXCR, storing one row per CDR3 protein. Of hundreds of thousands of distinct CDR3 sequences listed, approximately 15% are singletons. V was trimmed by 5 bases and J by 0 bases, leaving 14 bases between them. Germline V CDR1 and CDR2: SGHVS, FQNEAQ. The CDR3 loop spans 16 amino acids.

The sequenced sample was blood. The genes are TRBV7-8 and TRBJ2-4; D not resolved. This clonotype was obtained from a woman between 45 and 60 years old with Graves' ophthalmopathy. This CDR3 reads CASSLRMGLAKNIQYF. The CDR3 coding sequence is TGTGCCAGCAGCCTACGCATGGGCCTAGCCAAAAACATTCAGTACTTC.